The entry below gives a single T cell receptor beta chain sequence along with its context. Its cognate antigen is unknown. The CDR3 consists of 14 residues. Germline V gene sequence: CDR1 SQVTM, CDR2 ANQGSEA. Germline trimming cut 6 bases from V and 7 bases from J; bases unmatched to any gene: 8. TCR beta cDNA libraries included unique molecular identifiers. Each sample of about 0.95 to 11 million input T cells yielded 500,000 or so cDNA molecules, so each molecule approximated one T cell. TCRdb used MiXCR to reprocess the PCR reads, holding one entry per CDR3 protein. The sample contains hundreds of thousands of distinct CDR3 sequences, around 50% of which appear only once. The sample comes from a study of post-analysis software for immune sequencing data. At the level of the study: Clinical courses comprised relapsing-remitting, secondary progressive and progressive-relapsing multiple sclerosis.

Points from the study as a whole: TRBV5-6, TRBV5-1 and TRBV20-1 belonged to a set of about 5 TRBV segments that were more frequent in patients than controls. Under F measure analysis, samples from one preparation batch co-clustered strongly. Among multiple sclerosis patients, normalized Chao1 diversity was significantly below that of controls.

Specimen: blood. The rearrangement uses TRBV29-1 and TRBJ2-5; TRBD2 matches 13 bases. The receptor was isolated from a girl aged 5-17 years with multiple sclerosis. CDR3 sequence reads: CSVGRLAGGLTQYF. Here the CDR3 DNA reads TGCAGCGTCGGGAGACTAGCGGGGGGACTGACCCAGTACTTC.